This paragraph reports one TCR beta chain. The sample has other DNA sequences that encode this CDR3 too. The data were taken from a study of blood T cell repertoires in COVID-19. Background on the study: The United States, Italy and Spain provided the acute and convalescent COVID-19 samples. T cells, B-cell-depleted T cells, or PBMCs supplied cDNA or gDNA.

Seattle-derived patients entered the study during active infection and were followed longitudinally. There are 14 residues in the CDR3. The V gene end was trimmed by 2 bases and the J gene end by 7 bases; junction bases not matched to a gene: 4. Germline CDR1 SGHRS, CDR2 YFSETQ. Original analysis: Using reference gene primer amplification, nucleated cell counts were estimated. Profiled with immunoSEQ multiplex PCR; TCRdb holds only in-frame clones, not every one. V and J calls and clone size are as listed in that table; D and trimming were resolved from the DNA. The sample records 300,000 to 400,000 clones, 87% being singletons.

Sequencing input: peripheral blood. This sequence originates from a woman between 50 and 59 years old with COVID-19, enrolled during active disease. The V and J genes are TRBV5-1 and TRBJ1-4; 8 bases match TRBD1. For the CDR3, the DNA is TGCGCCAGCAGCTTAGGAGACAGGGGTGAAAAACTGTTTTTT. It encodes CASSLGDRGEKLFF.